Many counts were recorded for the clone carrying this T cell receptor beta chain. Antigen: not known. These data originate in a study of regulatory T cells in long-lasting Graves disease. Study-level findings and limits: Patients whose Graves' disease persisted exhibited lower TCR diversity than those newly diagnosed. Owing to a sample size that was small, accuracy may have been reduced.

Both iRepertoire HTBI primers and Arm-PCR of CDR3 regions were used to build the TCR beta libraries. TCRdb re-called the multiplex PCR reads with MiXCR, one entry per CDR3 protein. This table holds 200,000 to 250,000 distinct CDR3 sequences, roughly a fifth found once. Time point denoted: newly diagnosed GD, antithyroid drugs for less than 3 months. From PBMCs, RNA was extracted and then used to make the TCR library. Looked up from germline, CDR1 is DFQATT and CDR2 is SNEGSKA (reference sequence). The CDR3 contains 13 residues. The V end lost 5 bases, the J end lost 3 bases, and 14 bases lay between the germline ends. The data were also submitted as part of a second study, on T cells in Graves' hyperthyroidism and ophthalmopathy.

This chain connects TRBV20-1 to TRBJ2-7; D is uncertain. This clonotype was sampled from a woman aged 25 to 39 with Graves disease. The sequencing used peripheral blood mononuclear cells (PBMCs), collected at new diagnosis, from a patient treated with antithyroid drugs. CDR3 sequence reads: CSASLLVGYEQYF. DNA of the CDR3: TGCAGTGCTTCTCTACTTGTGGGCTACGAGCAGTACTTC.